This TCR beta chain was profiled in a study of blood T cell repertoires in COVID-19. Only in-frame clones appear in the TCRdb table, and some are missing; sequencing was by immunoSEQ multiplex PCR. The repertoire holds nearly 200,000 clones, with roughly 86% as singletons. Germline V gene sequence: CDR1 SGHNT, CDR2 YYREEE (reference sequence). Trimming stripped 4 bases from V and 7 bases from J, with 15 bases between. The CDR3 runs 15 residues. The sequence was obtained from a woman aged 70-85 years with active or convalescent COVID-19. The sequenced sample consisted of peripheral blood. J is TRBJ1-6 and V is TRBV5-4, with D hard to call. CDR3 in DNA: TGTGCCAGCAGCGCTCGGCGGGGAGCAAATTCACCCCTCCACTTT. Amino acid sequence: CASSARRGANSPLHF. Filled out from reference TRBV5-4 and TRBJ1-6, the complete variable domain reads ETGVTQSPTHLIKTRGQQVTLRCSSQSGHNTVSWYQQALGQGPQFIFQYYREEENGRGNFPPRFSGLQFPNYSSELNVNALELDDSALYLCASSARRGANSPLHFGNGTRLTVT.